A selection of T cell receptor beta chains follows, all from one sample in a study of blood T cell repertoires in COVID-19. The protocol was immunoSEQ multiplex PCR, while the TCRdb copy is restricted to in-frame clones and leaves out a portion. The sample records tens of thousands of clones, 80% to 95% being singletons. What was sequenced was peripheral blood. The source is a man of 80 years or more with acute or convalescent COVID-19. Each CDR3 is given with its conserved first and last residue. Each record gives: V gene, D gene, CDR3 length, J gene, clone size, CDR3 DNA, CDR3 protein. D genes are given only for firm matches. Size values are once, few and many counts, or a class for expanded clones, and some rows have none.

>TRBV7-2|TRBD2|15|TRBJ2-5|.
TGTGCCAGCAGCTTCAGAGGCGGGGGACCTTATTTCCAGTACTTC
CASSFRGGGPYFQYF
>TRBV24-1|.|13|TRBJ1-6|.
TGTGCCACCAGTGATGGTCAGGGGAAACCCCTCCACTTT
CATSDGQGKPLHF
>TRBV6-1|TRBD1|17|TRBJ1-5|.
TGTGCCAGCAGTGAAGCGGCCGGGACAGGGGGCGGTCAGCCCCAGCATTTT
CASSEAAGTGGGQPQHF
>TRBV18|TRBD2|15|TRBJ2-1|.
TGTGCCAGCTCACCGTATAGCGGGGGGGCAAATGAGCAGTTCTTC
CASSPYSGGANEQFF
>TRBV11-1|.|13|TRBJ1-1|.
TGTGCCAGCAGCTTAGCCCAATTTCGCGTAGCTTTCTTT
CASSLAQFRVAFF
>TRBV3-1/TRBV3-2|.|13|TRBJ2-1|.
TGTGCCAGCAGCCAAGATGGGAGGGGGGAGCAGTTCTTC
CASSQDGRGEQFF
>TRBV21-1|.|16|TRBJ2-1|.
TGTGCCAGCAGCGAAACGGCGCTCCATGGGCGGGGGGACCAGTTCTTC
CASSETALHGRGDQFF
>TRBV14|.|13|TRBJ2-7|.
TGTGCCAGCAGCCTCTTGGGCCCCTACGAGCAGTACTTC
CASSLLGPYEQYF
>TRBV6-5|TRBD1|15|TRBJ1-1|.
TGTGCCAGCAGTTACGGGACAGGGTACAGCACTGAAGCTTTCTTT
CASSYGTGYSTEAFF
>TRBV2|.|17|TRBJ2-5|.
TGTGCCAGCAGTGAAGTCATTGACAGCTCGTACCAAGAGACCCAGTACTTC
CASSEVIDSSYQETQYF
>TRBV5-1|TRBD2|14|TRBJ2-7|.
TGCGCCAGCAGCCTGGGACTAGCTAAAGACGAGCAGTACTTC
CASSLGLAKDEQYF
>TRBV6-5|.|12|TRBJ1-1|once
TGTGCCAGCAGTACCTACAGGGCTGAAGCTTTCTTT
CASSTYRAEAFF
>TRBV6-1|.|14|TRBJ2-2|.
TGTGCCAGCAGTGAAAGGGGAAACACCGGGGAGCTGTTTTTT
CASSERGNTGELFF
>TRBV5-8|.|15|TRBJ1-6|.
TGTGCCAGCAGCCCTGGGGGCGCGGATAATTCACCCCTCCACTTT
CASSPGGADNSPLHF
>TRBV7-2|TRBD1|14|TRBJ2-3|.
TGTGCCAGCAGTCGACAGGGTCCAGCAGATACGCAGTATTTT
CASSRQGPADTQYF
>TRBV12-5|TRBD1|13|TRBJ1-2|.
TGTGCTAGTGGTACCGGGACAGGCTATGGCTACACCTTC
CASGTGTGYGYTF
>TRBV14|.|14|TRBJ2-3|.
TGTGCCAGCAGCCAAGTCGGGGGTTCAGATACGCAGTATTTT
CASSQVGGSDTQYF
>TRBV7-2|TRBD1|16|TRBJ2-4|.
TGTGCCAGCAGCTTAGGACAGGGGAGGGCCAAAAACATTCAGTACTTC
CASSLGQGRAKNIQYF
>TRBV7-9|.|14|TRBJ2-2|.
TGTGCCAGCAGCGGATACAGGGTGCACGGGGAGCTGTTTTTT
CASSGYRVHGELFF
>TRBV29-1|.|12|TRBJ2-5|.
TGCAGCGTGGGGCAGGGAGGAGAGACCCAGTACTTC
CSVGQGGETQYF
>TRBV5-4|TRBD1|15|TRBJ2-5|.
TGTGCCAGCAGCTACCCGACAGGGGTCCAAGAGACCCAGTACTTC
CASSYPTGVQETQYF
>TRBV3-1/TRBV3-2|.|12|TRBJ1-2|.
TGTGCCAGCAGACCCTGGACTTATGGCTACACCTTC
CASRPWTYGYTF
>TRBV7-9|.|15|TRBJ1-1|.
TGTGCCAGCAGCTTATCAGGGAACGTCTACACTGAAGCTTTCTTT
CASSLSGNVYTEAFF
>TRBV3-1/TRBV3-2|.|16|TRBJ2-2|.
TGTGCCAGCAGCCGAGCCGGAGGTTGGGACACCGGGGAGCTGTTTTTT
CASSRAGGWDTGELFF
>TRBV7-2|TRBD2|18|TRBJ2-2|.
TGTGCCAGCAGCTCGGGACTAGCGGGGGGGTCTTACACCGGGGAGCTGTTTTTT
CASSSGLAGGSYTGELFF
>TRBV6-5|.|12|TRBJ1-2|.
TGTGCCAGCAGTCCACCGGACTATGGCTACACCTTC
CASSPPDYGYTF
>TRBV5-1|.|16|TRBJ1-6|.
TGCGCCAGCAGCTTGGTTCAGGGCATTGGGGATTCACCCCTCCACTTT
CASSLVQGIGDSPLHF
>TRBV2|.|17|TRBJ1-3|.
TGTGCCAGCAGTCTTACTCAGGGGATGAGCTCTGGAAACACCATATATTTT
CASSLTQGMSSGNTIYF